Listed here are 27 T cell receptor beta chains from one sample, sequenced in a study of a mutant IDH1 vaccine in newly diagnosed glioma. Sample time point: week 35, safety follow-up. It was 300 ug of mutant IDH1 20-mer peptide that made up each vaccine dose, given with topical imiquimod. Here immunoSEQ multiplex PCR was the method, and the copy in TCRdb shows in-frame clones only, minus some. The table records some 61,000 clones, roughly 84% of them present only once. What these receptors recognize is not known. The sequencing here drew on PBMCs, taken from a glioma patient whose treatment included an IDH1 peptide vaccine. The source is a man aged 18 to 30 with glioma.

This CDR3 is CAWGTGIFGNEQFF. The CDR3 DNA is TGTGCCTGGGGAACAGGGATTTTTGGCAATGAGCAGTTCTTC. The V gene is TRBV30, the J gene TRBJ2-1, with D perhaps TRBD1 (6 bases). V lost 5 bases to trimming and J lost 6 bases, with 17 bases between them. This CDR3 region has 14 residues. Per germline, CDR1 GTSNPN and CDR2 SVGIG (reference sequence).

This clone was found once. CDR3 nucleotides: TGTGCTACCAACCGGCTAGCGGATGCAACCTACGAGCAGTACTTC. The encoded protein is CATNRLADATYEQYF. This chain connects TRBV6-5 to TRBJ2-7; TRBD2 matches at 7 bases. Germline CDR1 is MNHEY and CDR2 is SVGAGI. The CDR3 sequence is 15 residues long.

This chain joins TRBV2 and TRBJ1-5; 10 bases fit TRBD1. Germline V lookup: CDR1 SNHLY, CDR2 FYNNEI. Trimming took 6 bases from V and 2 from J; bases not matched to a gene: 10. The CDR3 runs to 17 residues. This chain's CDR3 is CASRVPGQGFGNQPQHF. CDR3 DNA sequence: TGTGCCAGCAGAGTACCGGGACAGGGGTTTGGCAATCAGCCCCAGCATTTT.

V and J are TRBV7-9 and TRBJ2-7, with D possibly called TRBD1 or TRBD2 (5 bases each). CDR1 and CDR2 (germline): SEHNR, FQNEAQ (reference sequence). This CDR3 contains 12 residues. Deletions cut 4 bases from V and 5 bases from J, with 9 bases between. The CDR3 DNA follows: TGTGCCAGCAGCTGGGGGTGGAACGAGCAGTACTTC. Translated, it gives CASSWGWNEQYF.

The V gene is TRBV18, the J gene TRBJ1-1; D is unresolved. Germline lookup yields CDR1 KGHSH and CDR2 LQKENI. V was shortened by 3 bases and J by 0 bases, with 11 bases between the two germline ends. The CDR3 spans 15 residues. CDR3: CASSPTYYMNTEAFF. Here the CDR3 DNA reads TGTGCCAGCTCACCCACATACTACATGAACACTGAAGCTTTCTTT.

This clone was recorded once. The chain's CDR3 is CAWGSGRMFETQYF. CDR3 DNA sequence: TGTGCCTGGGGAAGCGGGAGGATGTTCGAGACCCAGTACTTC. This chain links TRBV30 with TRBJ2-5, with 9 bases identical to TRBD2. Looked up from germline, CDR1 is GTSNPN and CDR2 is SVGIG (reference sequence). The CDR3 consists of 14 residues. V was clipped by 5 bases and J by 5 bases; unmatched bases: 9.

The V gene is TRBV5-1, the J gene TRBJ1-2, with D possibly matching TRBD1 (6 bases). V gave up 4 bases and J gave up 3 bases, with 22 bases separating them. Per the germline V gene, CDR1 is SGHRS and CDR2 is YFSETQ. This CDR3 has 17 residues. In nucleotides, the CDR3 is TGCGCCAGCAGCCCGGGGGCGAGGGCCGTCCAGGACTATGGCTACACCTTC. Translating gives CASSPGARAVQDYGYTF.

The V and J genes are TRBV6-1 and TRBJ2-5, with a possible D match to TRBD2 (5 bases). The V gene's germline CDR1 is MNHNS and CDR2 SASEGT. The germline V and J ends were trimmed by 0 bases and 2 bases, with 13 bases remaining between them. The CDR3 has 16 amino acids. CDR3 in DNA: TGTGCCAGCAGTGAAGCGCTAGAGGGCCCTCAAGAGACCCAGTACTTC. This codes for CASSEALEGPQETQYF.

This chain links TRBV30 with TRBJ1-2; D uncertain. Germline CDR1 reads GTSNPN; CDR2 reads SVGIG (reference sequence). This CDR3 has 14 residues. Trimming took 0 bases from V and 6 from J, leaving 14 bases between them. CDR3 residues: CAWSVSLGTDGYTF. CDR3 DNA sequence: TGTGCCTGGAGTGTATCCCTAGGAACAGATGGCTACACCTTC.

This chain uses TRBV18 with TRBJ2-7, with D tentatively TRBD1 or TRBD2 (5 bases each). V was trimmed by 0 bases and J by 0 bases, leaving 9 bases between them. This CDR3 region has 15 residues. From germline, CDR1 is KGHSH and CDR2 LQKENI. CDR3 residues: CASSPPQGRSYEQYF. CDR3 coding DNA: TGTGCCAGCTCACCACCGCAGGGACGCTCCTACGAGCAGTACTTC.

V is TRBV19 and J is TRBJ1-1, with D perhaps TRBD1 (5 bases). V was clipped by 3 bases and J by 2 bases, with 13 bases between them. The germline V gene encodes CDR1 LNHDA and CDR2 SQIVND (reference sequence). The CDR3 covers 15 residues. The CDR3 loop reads CASSIYGDANTEAFF. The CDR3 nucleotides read TGTGCCAGTAGTATCTACGGGGACGCAAACACTGAAGCTTTCTTT. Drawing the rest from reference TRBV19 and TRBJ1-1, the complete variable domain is DGGITQSPKYLFRKEGQNVTLSCEQNLNHDAMYWYRQDPGQGLRLIYYSQIVNDFQKGDIAEGYSVSREKKESFPLTVTSAQKNPTAFYLCASSIYGDANTEAFFGQGTRLTVV.

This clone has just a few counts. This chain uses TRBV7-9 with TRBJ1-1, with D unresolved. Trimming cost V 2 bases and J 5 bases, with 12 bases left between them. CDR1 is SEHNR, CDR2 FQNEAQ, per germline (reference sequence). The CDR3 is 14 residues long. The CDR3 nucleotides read TGTGCCAGCAGCTTAATCCCAGGTCTGACTGAAGCTTTCTTT. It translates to CASSLIPGLTEAFF.

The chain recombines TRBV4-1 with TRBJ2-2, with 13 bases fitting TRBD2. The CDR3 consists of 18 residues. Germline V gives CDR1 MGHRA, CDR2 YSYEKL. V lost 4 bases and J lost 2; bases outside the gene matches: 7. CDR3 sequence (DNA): TGCGCCAGCAGCCGAGGACTAGCGGGGGTAGTCAACACCGGGGAGCTGTTTTTT. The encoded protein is CASSRGLAGVVNTGELFF.

The CDR3 spells CASAFLNEKLFF. In DNA, the CDR3 is TGTGCCAGCGCGTTCCTTAATGAAAAACTGTTTTTT. The chain carries TRBV6-6 and TRBJ1-4; D is ambiguous. The CDR3 covers 12 residues. Between the trimmed V and J ends, which lost 8 bases and 4 bases, there was a span of 8 bases. CDR1 MNHNY and CDR2 SVGAGI come from the germline V gene (reference sequence).

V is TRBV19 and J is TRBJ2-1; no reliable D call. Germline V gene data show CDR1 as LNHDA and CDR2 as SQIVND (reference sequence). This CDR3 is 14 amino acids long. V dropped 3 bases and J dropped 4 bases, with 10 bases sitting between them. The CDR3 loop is CASSISLPYNEQFF. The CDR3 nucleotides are TGTGCCAGTAGTATCTCGTTACCTTACAATGAGCAGTTCTTC.

CDR3 bases: TGCGCCAGCAGCTTCTCGGGACAGGATAATTCACCCCTCCACTTT. Translating it yields CASSFSGQDNSPLHF. V usage is TRBV5-1 and J usage is TRBJ1-6, with 8 bases that match TRBD1. CDR1 is SGHRS and CDR2 is YFSETQ in the germline V gene. CDR3 length: 15 residues. V shed 2 bases and J 5 bases; nucleotides not matched to a gene: 3.

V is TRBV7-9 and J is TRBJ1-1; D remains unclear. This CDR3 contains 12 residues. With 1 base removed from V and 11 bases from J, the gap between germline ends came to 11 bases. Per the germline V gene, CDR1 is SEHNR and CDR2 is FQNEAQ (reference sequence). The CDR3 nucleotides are TGTGCCAGCAGCTTAGTCAGTCTACAGGCTTTCTTT. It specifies CASSLVSLQAFF.

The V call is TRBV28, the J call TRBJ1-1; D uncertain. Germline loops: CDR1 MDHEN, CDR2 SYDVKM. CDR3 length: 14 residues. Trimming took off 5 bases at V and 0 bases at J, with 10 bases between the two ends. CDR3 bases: TGTGCCAGCAGTCGCGAGCTAATGAACACTGAAGCTTTCTTT. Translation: CASSRELMNTEAFF.

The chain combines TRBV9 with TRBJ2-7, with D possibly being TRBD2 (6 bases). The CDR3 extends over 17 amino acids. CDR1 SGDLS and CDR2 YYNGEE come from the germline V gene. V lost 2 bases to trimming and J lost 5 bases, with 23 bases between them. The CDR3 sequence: CASSVTDYPPSPNEQYF. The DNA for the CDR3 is TGTGCCAGCAGCGTGACGGACTACCCTCCTTCCCCAAACGAGCAGTACTTC.

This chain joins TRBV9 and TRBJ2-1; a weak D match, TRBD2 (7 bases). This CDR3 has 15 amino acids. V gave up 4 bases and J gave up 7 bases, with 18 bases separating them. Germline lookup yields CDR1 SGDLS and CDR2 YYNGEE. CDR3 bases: TGTGCCAGCAGCTTAGAGGGGGGGAGCTGGAATGAGCAGTTCTTC. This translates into CASSLEGGSWNEQFF.

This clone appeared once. The CDR3 sequence is CASSQDAGLSGANVLTF. DNA of the CDR3: TGCGCCAGCAGCCAAGATGCGGGCCTCTCTGGGGCCAACGTCCTGACTTTC. The chain carries TRBV4-3 and TRBJ2-6, with D tentatively TRBD2 (5 bases). Deletions cut 0 bases from V and 0 bases from J, with 9 bases between. Germline V CDR1 and CDR2: LGHNA, YSLEER. This CDR3 comprises 17 residues.

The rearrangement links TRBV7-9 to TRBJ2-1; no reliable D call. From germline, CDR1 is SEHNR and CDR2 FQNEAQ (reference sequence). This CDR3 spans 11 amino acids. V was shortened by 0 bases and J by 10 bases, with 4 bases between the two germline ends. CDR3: CASSLAGEQFF. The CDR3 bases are TGTGCCAGCAGCTTAGCGGGGGAGCAGTTCTTC.

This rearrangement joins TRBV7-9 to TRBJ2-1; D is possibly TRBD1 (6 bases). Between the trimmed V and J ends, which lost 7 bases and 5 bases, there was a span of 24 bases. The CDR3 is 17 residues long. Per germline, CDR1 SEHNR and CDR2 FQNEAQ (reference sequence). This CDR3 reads CASTGGRGGITDNEQFF. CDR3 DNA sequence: TGTGCCAGCACTGGGGGCCGAGGGGGTATCACAGACAATGAGCAGTTCTTC.

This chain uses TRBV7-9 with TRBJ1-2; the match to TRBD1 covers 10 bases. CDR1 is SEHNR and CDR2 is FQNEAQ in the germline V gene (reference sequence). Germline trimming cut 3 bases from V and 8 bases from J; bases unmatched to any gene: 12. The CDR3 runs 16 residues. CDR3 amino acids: CASSFRQGASPGGYTF. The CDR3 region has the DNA TGTGCCAGCAGCTTTAGACAGGGGGCTTCGCCGGGGGGCTACACCTTC.

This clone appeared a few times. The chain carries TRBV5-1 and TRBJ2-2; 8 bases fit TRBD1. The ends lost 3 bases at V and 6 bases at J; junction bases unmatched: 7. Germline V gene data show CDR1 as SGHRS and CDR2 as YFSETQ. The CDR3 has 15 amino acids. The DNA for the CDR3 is TGCGCCAGCAGCTCCGGGACAGGTCTCCCCGGGGAGCTGTTTTTT. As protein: CASSSGTGLPGELFF.

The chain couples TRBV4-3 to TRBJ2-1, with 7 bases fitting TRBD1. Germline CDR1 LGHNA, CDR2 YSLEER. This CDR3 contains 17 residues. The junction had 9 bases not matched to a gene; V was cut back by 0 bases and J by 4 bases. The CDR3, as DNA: TGCGCCAGCAGCCAAGAGAATGTACAGGGGCATTACAATGAGCAGTTCTTC. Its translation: CASSQENVQGHYNEQFF.

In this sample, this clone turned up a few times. The CDR3 sequence: CASRESGPPNEKLFF. CDR3 bases: TGTGCCAGCAGAGAGTCCGGGCCCCCTAATGAAAAACTGTTTTTT. The V call is TRBV5-6, the J call TRBJ1-4, with D unresolved. CDR1 SGHDT and CDR2 YYEEEE come from the germline V gene. The ends were cut back, 5 bases at V and 3 bases at J, with 14 bases in the middle. There are 15 residues in the CDR3.